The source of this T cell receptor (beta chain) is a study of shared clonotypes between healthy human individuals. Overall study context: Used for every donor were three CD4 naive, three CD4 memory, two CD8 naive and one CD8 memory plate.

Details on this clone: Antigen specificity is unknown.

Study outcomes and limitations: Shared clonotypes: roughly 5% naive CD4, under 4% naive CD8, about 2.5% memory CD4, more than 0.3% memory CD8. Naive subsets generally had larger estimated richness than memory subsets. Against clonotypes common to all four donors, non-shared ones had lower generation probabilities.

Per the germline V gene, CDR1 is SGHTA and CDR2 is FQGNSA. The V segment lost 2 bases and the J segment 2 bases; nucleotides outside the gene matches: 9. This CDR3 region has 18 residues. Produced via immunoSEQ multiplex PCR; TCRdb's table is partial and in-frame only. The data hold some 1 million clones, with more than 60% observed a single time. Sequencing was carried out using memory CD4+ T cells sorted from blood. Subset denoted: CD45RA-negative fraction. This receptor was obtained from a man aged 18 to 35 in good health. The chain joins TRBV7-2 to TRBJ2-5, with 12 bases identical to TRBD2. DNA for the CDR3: TGTGCCAGCAGCTTAAAAGGACTAGCGGGAAAGATACAAGAGACCCAGTACTTC. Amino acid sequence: CASSLKGLAGKIQETQYF.